These 30 T cell receptor beta chains share one sample of origin, sequenced in a study of cytomegalovirus exposure and HLA in healthy donors. TCRdb's copy holds only in-frame clones and misses some; the assay was immunoSEQ multiplex PCR. The data contain roughly 240,000 clones, 85% to 90% of them singletons. The sequencing sample was made of PBMCs. These receptor sequences come from a man in his late teens or twenties in good health and CMV-seronegative.

This clone was recorded only once. The CDR3 bases are TGTGCCAGTAGCCAGACAGGGGGTTACAATCAGCCCCAGCATTTT. Protein: CASSQTGGYNQPQHF. The chain recombines TRBV19 with TRBJ1-5; 9 nucleotides match TRBD1. Per germline, CDR1 LNHDA and CDR2 SQIVND (reference sequence). The ends lost 6 bases at V and 3 bases at J; junction bases unmatched: 6. The CDR3 totals 15 residues.

The rearrangement joins TRBV9 to TRBJ2-5; 9 bases match TRBD2. This CDR3 is built from 16 residues. In germline, CDR1 is SGDLS, CDR2 YYNGEE. The junction had 4 bases not matched to a gene; V was cut back by 0 bases and J by 1 base. The CDR3 is CASSVGVAGAQETQYF. The DNA of the CDR3 is TGTGCCAGCAGCGTAGGGGTAGCGGGGGCCCAAGAGACCCAGTACTTC.

This clone was observed once. The chain combines TRBV11-2 with TRBJ2-2; perhaps TRBD2 as D (6 bases). The CDR3 spans 14 residues. With 10 bases removed from V and 8 bases from J, the gap between germline ends came to 20 bases. Germline V lookup: CDR1 SGHAT, CDR2 FQNNGV. This CDR3 is CAISFGTQGGELFF. As DNA, the CDR3 is TGTGCCATTTCTTTTGGGACTCAGGGAGGGGAGCTGTTTTTT.

The gene calls are TRBV19 and TRBJ2-1; TRBD2 aligns across 9 bases. J was trimmed by 7 bases and V by 1 base; bases with no gene match: 8. From germline, CDR1 is LNHDA and CDR2 SQIVND (reference sequence). The CDR3 is 16 residues long. CDR3 sequence reads: CASSIVFAGGRNEQFF. CDR3 nucleotide sequence: TGTGCCAGTAGTATAGTCTTTGCGGGAGGGCGGAATGAGCAGTTCTTC.

The V and J genes are TRBV2 and TRBJ2-5; no clear D gene. The germline V and J ends were trimmed by 10 bases and 2 bases, with 14 bases remaining between them. The CDR3 is 13 amino acids. The V gene's germline CDR1 is SNHLY and CDR2 FYNNEI. CDR3 region: CANSYFRQETQYF. The CDR3 DNA sequence: TGTGCCAACTCGTATTTTCGGCAAGAGACCCAGTACTTC. Based on the CDR3 plus reference TRBV2 and TRBJ2-5, the full variable domain is EPEVTQTPSHQVTQMGQEVILRCVPISNHLYFYWYRQILGQKVEFLVSFYNNEISEKSEIFDDQFSVERPDGSNFTLKIRSTKLEDSAMYFCANSYFRQETQYFGPGTRLLVL.

This chain links TRBV19 with TRBJ1-2, with D tentatively TRBD1 (5 bases). Per germline, CDR1 LNHDA and CDR2 SQIVND (reference sequence). There are 16 residues in the CDR3. V lost 3 bases, J lost 6 bases, and 20 bases lay in between. The CDR3 sequence: CASSIWAGRGDDGYTF. The CDR3 bases are TGTGCCAGTAGTATTTGGGCAGGGCGGGGCGATGATGGCTACACCTTC. Full variable domain (missing parts from reference TRBV19 and TRBJ1-2): DGGITQSPKYLFRKEGQNVTLSCEQNLNHDAMYWYRQDPGQGLRLIYYSQIVNDFQKGDIAEGYSVSREKKESFPLTVTSAQKNPTAFYLCASSIWAGRGDDGYTFGSGTRLTVV.

The chain couples TRBV9 to TRBJ2-1; TRBD2 matches 10 bases. The CDR3 is 18 amino acids. The ends lost 4 bases at V and 6 bases at J; junction bases unmatched: 16. Germline lookup yields CDR1 SGDLS and CDR2 YYNGEE. The CDR3 DNA follows: TGTGCCAGCAGCCCAGCAACTCTAGGGACTAGCGTGTTCAATGAGCAGTTCTTC. Translating gives CASSPATLGTSVFNEQFF.

V usage is TRBV5-1 and J usage is TRBJ1-1; 9 bases are shared with TRBD1. Germline trimming cut 4 bases from V and 7 bases from J; bases unmatched to any gene: 14. CDR1 SGHRS and CDR2 YFSETQ come from the germline V gene. This CDR3 contains 16 residues. The CDR3 nucleotides are TGCGCCAGCAGCCTGGGACAGGGACAACTGGCGGGTGAAGCTTTCTTT. Its translation: CASSLGQGQLAGEAFF.

This chain uses TRBV9 with TRBJ2-3, with 13 bases fitting TRBD2. The CDR3 totals 20 residues. Trimming took 0 bases from V and 5 from J; bases not matched to a gene: 15. Germline assignment: CDR1 SGDLS and CDR2 YYNGEE. This CDR3 is CASSVGTSGGHGFRGDTQYF. The CDR3 nucleotides read TGTGCCAGCAGCGTAGGGACTAGCGGGGGCCACGGTTTTCGGGGAGATACGCAGTATTTT.

This sequence joins TRBV2 and TRBJ1-4, with D uncertain. V was clipped by 3 bases and J by 5 bases, with 10 bases between them. The germline V gene has CDR1 SNHLY and CDR2 FYNNEI. CDR3 length: 14 residues. CDR3 sequence reads: CASSDNRGNEKLFF. CDR3 coding DNA: TGTGCCAGCAGTGATAACAGAGGGAATGAAAAACTGTTTTTT.

The CDR3 is CASSAAGGGTIYF. Here the CDR3 DNA reads TGTGCCAGCAGCGCCGCCGGCGGCGGCACCATATATTTT. The genes are TRBV9 and TRBJ1-3; D ambiguous. Deletions cut 3 bases from V and 9 bases from J, with 13 bases between. Per germline, CDR1 SGDLS and CDR2 YYNGEE. The CDR3 has 13 amino acids.

The V and J genes are TRBV6-1 and TRBJ1-5; D gene uncertain. This CDR3 is 14 amino acids long. V was clipped by 2 bases and J by 6 bases, with 11 bases between them. The germline CDR1 and CDR2 sequences are MNHNS and SASEGT. The CDR3 DNA reads TGTGCCAGCAGTGAAATAGTCGCGGGTCAGCCCCAGCATTTT. It codes for CASSEIVAGQPQHF.

A single count supports this clone. The V and J genes are TRBV5-6 and TRBJ2-5; a weak D match, TRBD1 (6 bases). The V gene's germline CDR1 is SGHDT and CDR2 YYEEEE. The CDR3 is 15 residues long. The V gene lost 1 base and the J gene lost 4 bases, with 14 bases spanning the gap. The CDR3, as DNA: TGTGCCAGCAGCTTGAAGTGGGGGCCGGGAGAGACCCAGTACTTC. This encodes CASSLKWGPGETQYF.

The chain is built from TRBV6-1 and TRBJ1-3, with unresolved D. Germline V gene lookup returns CDR1 MNHNS and CDR2 SASEGT. V was trimmed by 6 bases and J by 0 bases, leaving 12 bases between them. This CDR3 has 15 amino acids. The CDR3 here is CASRIDTSSGNTIYF. The CDR3 nucleotides read TGTGCCAGCAGAATCGACACTTCCTCTGGAAACACCATATATTTT.

This chain joins TRBV5-1 and TRBJ2-2; 7 nucleotides align to TRBD1. Germline assignment: CDR1 SGHRS and CDR2 YFSETQ. The junction had 4 bases not matched to a gene; V was cut back by 4 bases and J by 4 bases. The CDR3 runs 14 residues. CDR3 nucleotides: TGCGCCAGCAGCACGGGACAGACCACCGGGGAGCTGTTTTTT. It codes for CASSTGQTTGELFF.

This sequence joins TRBV28 and TRBJ1-6; no reliable D call. CDR3 length equals 13 residues. Germline CDR1 and CDR2: MDHEN and SYDVKM. V was trimmed by 3 bases and J by 10 bases, leaving 10 bases between them. CDR3 residues: CASSFVMRSPLHF. The DNA for the CDR3 is TGTGCCAGCAGTTTTGTTATGAGGTCACCCCTCCACTTT. The entire variable domain, with the rest obtained from reference TRBV28 and TRBJ1-6, is as follows: DVKVTQSSRYLVKRTGEKVFLECVQDMDHENMFWYRQDPGLGLRLIYFSYDVKMKEKGDIPEGYSVSREKKERFSLILESASTNQTSMYLCASSFVMRSPLHFGNGTRLTVT.

The V gene is TRBV7-9, the J gene TRBJ2-5, with a possible D match to TRBD1 (5 bases). V was pared by 3 bases and J by 2 bases, with 7 bases between. This CDR3 is built from 13 residues. Germline V lookup: CDR1 SEHNR, CDR2 FQNEAQ (reference sequence). The CDR3 reads CASSLNRQETQYF. In DNA, the CDR3 is TGTGCCAGCAGCTTGAACAGGCAAGAGACCCAGTACTTC.

The chain carries TRBV7-6 and TRBJ2-7; tentatively, D is TRBD1 (5 bases). The CDR3 is 15 amino acids. Looked up from germline, CDR1 is SGHVS and CDR2 is FNYEAQ. V was cut by 3 bases and J by 2 bases, with 14 bases left in between. DNA for the CDR3: TGTGCCAGCAGCTTTGGAGAAAGGGGCACCTACGAGCAGTACTTC. Protein sequence: CASSFGERGTYEQYF. Variable domain in full (rest from reference TRBV7-6 and TRBJ2-7): GAGVSQSPRYKVTKRGQDVALRCDPISGHVSLYWYRQALGQGPEFLTYFNYEAQQDKSGLPNDRFSAERPEGSISTLTIQRTEQRDSAMYRCASSFGERGTYEQYFGPGTRLTVT.

The chain recombines TRBV7-6 with TRBJ2-6; D gene uncertain. Germline V gene lookup returns CDR1 SGHVS and CDR2 FNYEAQ. The CDR3 runs 15 residues. V lost 1 base and J lost 0, with 4 bases in between. Written as DNA, the CDR3 is TGTGCCAGCAGCTTAGGTAGCTCTGGGGCCAACGTCCTGACTTTC. It codes for CASSLGSSGANVLTF.

The rearrangement uses TRBV12-5 and TRBJ2-7; a possible D gene is TRBD1 (6 bases). Trimming removed 9 bases from V and 0 bases from J, with 12 bases in between. In germline, CDR1 is LGHNT, CDR2 FRNRAP. The CDR3 covers 13 residues. The CDR3 loop reads CASRTDLSYEQYF. The CDR3 DNA sequence: TGTGCTAGCCGGACAGACCTCTCCTACGAGCAGTACTTC.

This chain connects TRBV27 to TRBJ1-3; 8 nucleotides match TRBD1. Losses at the gene ends were 8 bases for V and 1 base for J; bases not matched to a gene: 7. The germline CDR1 and CDR2 sequences are MNHEY and SMNVEV (reference sequence). This CDR3 region has 15 residues. CDR3: CASGLGQGSGNTIYF. CDR3 DNA sequence: TGTGCCAGCGGTCTCGGACAGGGTTCTGGAAACACCATATATTTT.

V and J are TRBV29-1 and TRBJ2-5, with no clear D. There are 12 residues in the CDR3. Germline V gives CDR1 SQVTM, CDR2 ANQGSEA. The germline V and J ends were trimmed by 7 bases and 0 bases, with 9 bases remaining between them. CDR3 sequence (DNA): TGCAGCGCCCTCTCGTACCAAGAGACCCAGTACTTC. This gives the protein CSALSYQETQYF. Supplemented by reference TRBV29-1 and TRBJ2-5, the full variable domain reads SAVISQKPSRDICQRGTSLTIQCQVDSQVTMMFWYRQQPGQSLTLIATANQGSEATYESGFVIDKFPISRPNLTFSTLTVSNMSPEDSSIYLCSALSYQETQYFGPGTRLLVL.

V is TRBV28 and J is TRBJ2-7; 12 nucleotides line up with TRBD2. The CDR3 contains 14 residues. Germline CDR1 and CDR2: MDHEN and SYDVKM. The V segment lost 3 bases and the J segment 6 bases; nucleotides outside the gene matches: 3. CDR3 in amino acids: CASSLTSGSIEQYF. CDR3 coding DNA: TGTGCCAGCAGTTTGACTAGCGGGAGTATCGAGCAGTACTTC.

The rearrangement links TRBV28 to TRBJ1-1; weak D call: TRBD1 (5 bases). From germline, CDR1 is MDHEN and CDR2 SYDVKM. Trimming stripped 4 bases from V and 0 bases from J, with 9 bases between. There are 14 residues in the CDR3. Written as DNA, the CDR3 is TGTGCCAGCAGTTGGGGGGGAATGAACACTGAAGCTTTCTTT. Protein sequence: CASSWGGMNTEAFF. Full variable domain (outside the CDR3, taken from reference TRBV28 and TRBJ1-1): DVKVTQSSRYLVKRTGEKVFLECVQDMDHENMFWYRQDPGLGLRLIYFSYDVKMKEKGDIPEGYSVSREKKERFSLILESASTNQTSMYLCASSWGGMNTEAFFGQGTRLTVV.

This sequence joins TRBV4-3 and TRBJ1-2; a possible D gene is TRBD1 (6 bases). Per the germline V gene, CDR1 is LGHNA and CDR2 is YSLEER. This CDR3 comprises 15 residues. Trimming stripped 0 bases from V and 4 bases from J, with 12 bases between. CDR3 residues: CASSQERGGTYGYTF. CDR3 in DNA: TGCGCCAGCAGCCAAGAAAGGGGGGGCACCTATGGCTACACCTTC.

The chain is built from TRBV27 and TRBJ1-4; tentatively, D is TRBD1 (6 bases). In germline, CDR1 is MNHEY, CDR2 SMNVEV (reference sequence). This CDR3 spans 16 amino acids. Trimming took off 7 bases at V and 8 bases at J, with 23 bases between the two ends. This CDR3 reads CASKNLRGALMEKLFF. In nucleotides, the CDR3 is TGTGCCAGCAAAAACTTACGGGGGGCGTTGATGGAAAAACTGTTTTTT.

The chain joins TRBV28 to TRBJ2-4, with 10 bases that match TRBD1. Unmatched junction bases numbered 8, after V lost 8 bases and J lost 1 base. Germline V CDR1 and CDR2: MDHEN, SYDVKM. The CDR3 has 16 amino acids. CDR3 in DNA: TGTGCCAGCCGAACGACAGGGGGCGCTGCCAAAAACATTCAGTACTTC. This translates into CASRTTGGAAKNIQYF.

Only one count was recorded for this clone. The rearrangement uses TRBV5-1 and TRBJ2-3, with a weak D call TRBD1 (5 bases). Deletions cut 6 bases from V and 2 bases from J, with 22 bases between. Per the germline V gene, CDR1 is SGHRS and CDR2 is YFSETQ. The CDR3 totals 17 residues. CDR3 sequence reads: CASKSLPGIPYTDTQYF. The CDR3 DNA sequence: TGCGCCAGCAAATCTTTACCAGGGATTCCCTACACAGATACGCAGTATTTT.

This clone has a single count. The chain links TRBV6-6 to TRBJ1-2, with D maybe TRBD1 (6 bases). Germline CDR1 and CDR2: MNHNY and SVGAGI (reference sequence). V gave up 6 bases and J gave up 7 bases, with 21 bases separating them. The length of the CDR3 is 15 residues. The CDR3 DNA reads TGTGCCAGCAGCCCCCACAGGGAGTGGAGCACTGGCTACACCTTC. This codes for CASSPHREWSTGYTF.

The gene calls are TRBV27 and TRBJ2-1; possible D gene TRBD2, 5 bases. The CDR3 extends over 15 amino acids. V was shortened by 5 bases and J by 2 bases, with 13 bases between the two germline ends. Germline CDR1 reads MNHEY; CDR2 reads SMNVEV (reference sequence). This CDR3 reads CASSTKDGTYNEQFF. Written as DNA, the CDR3 is TGTGCCAGCAGTACCAAAGACGGGACCTACAATGAGCAGTTCTTC.